This TCR beta chain was identified in a study of beta chain features in type 1 diabetes. The study's findings and limits: Reads derived from cDNA could over-represent cells showing high TCR expression.

About this clone itself: What it binds is unknown.

Purity exceeded 98% in all sorted populations. The sequenced template was cDNA made from the entire isolated RNA. TCRdb's copy holds only in-frame clones and misses some; the assay was immunoSEQ multiplex PCR. The table records 240,000 or so clones, about 63% of them present only once. The CDR3 runs to 15 residues. Germline V CDR1 and CDR2: MNHNS, SASEGT. The V gene lost 7 bases and the J gene lost 0 bases, with 10 bases spanning the gap. The sequence came from a man aged 30 to 39 in good health. V is TRBV6-1 and J is TRBJ2-6; D not certain. The sample comprised naive CD4+ T cells from blood. CDR3 amino acids: CASNPAHSGANVLTF. The CDR3 DNA reads as TGTGCCAGCAACCCAGCTCACTCTGGGGCCAACGTCCTGACTTTC.